The 32 T cell receptor beta chains below were found in one sample sequenced in a study of blood T cell repertoires in COVID-19. Sequencing used immunoSEQ multiplex PCR; TCRdb keeps in-frame clones, though not all of them. There are about 200,000 clones in the sample; 80% occur only once, and less than 7% lies in the top ten. The specimen was peripheral blood. Source of these receptors: a woman in her 70s with acute or convalescent COVID-19.

This clone came up once. The rearrangement links TRBV18 to TRBJ2-2, with 10 positions matching TRBD2. The CDR3 spans 16 residues. Germline assignment: CDR1 KGHSH and CDR2 LQKENI. The ends lost 3 bases at V and 5 bases at J; junction bases unmatched: 6. The CDR3 spells CASSPPLAGATGELFF. In DNA, the CDR3 is TGTGCCAGCTCACCCCCTCTAGCGGGAGCAACCGGGGAGCTGTTTTTT.

The chain combines TRBV11-3 with TRBJ2-1; 13 bases match TRBD2. The CDR3 is 17 residues long. Trimming removed 4 bases from V and 5 bases from J; junction bases left unmatched: 8. The V gene's germline CDR1 is SGHNT and CDR2 YENEEA. In DNA, the CDR3 is TGTGCCAGCAGCTGGACTAGCGGGAGTGGGGAAAACAATGAGCAGTTCTTC. Translating it yields CASSWTSGSGENNEQFF.

The rearrangement links TRBV19 to TRBJ2-3; the match to TRBD1 covers 7 bases. The germline CDR1 and CDR2 sequences are LNHDA and SQIVND (reference sequence). CDR3 size: 13 residues. V lost 8 bases to trimming and J lost 2 bases; unmatched junction nucleotides: 4. The CDR3 reads CASARGHTDTQYF. CDR3 DNA: TGTGCCAGTGCGAGGGGGCACACAGATACGCAGTATTTT.

The V gene is TRBV7-3, the J gene TRBJ2-1; TRBD2 matches at 9 bases. This CDR3 has 12 residues. Per the germline V gene, CDR1 is SGHTA and CDR2 is FQGTGA. With 5 bases clipped from V and 10 bases from J, the junction kept 3 bases outside the gene matches. The CDR3 nucleotides are TGTGCCAGCAGCCTTAGCGGGGGCGAGCAGTTCTTC. Encoded protein: CASSLSGGEQFF. Full variable domain (rest looked up from reference TRBV7-3 and TRBJ2-1): GAGVSQTPSNKVTEKGKYVELRCDPISGHTALYWYRQSLGQGPEFLIYFQGTGAADDSGLPNDRFFAVRPEGSVSTLKIQRTERGDSAVYLCASSLSGGEQFFGPGTRLTVL.

CDR3 DNA: TGTGCCAGCAGTTCCGGGACTAGCGGTACCACCCCCTCTTACGAGCAGTACTTC. This encodes CASSSGTSGTTPSYEQYF. V and J are TRBV6-2 or TRBV6-3 and TRBJ2-7, with 11 positions matching TRBD2. The CDR3 runs to 18 residues. The ends lost 4 bases at V and 4 bases at J; junction bases unmatched: 15. CDR1 and CDR2 from the germline V gene are MNHEY and SVGEGT.

This sequence joins TRBV28 and TRBJ1-1; weak D call: TRBD1 (6 bases). The CDR3 has 16 residues. Germline V gene sequence: CDR1 MDHEN, CDR2 SYDVKM. The V and J ends lost 5 bases and 3 bases respectively, with 19 bases between them. DNA for the CDR3: TGTGCCAGCAGTCTGGGGCAGGGGACCCCTTACACTGAAGCTTTCTTT. It is translated as CASSLGQGTPYTEAFF.

This chain uses TRBV19 with TRBJ2-7; TRBD2 matches 8 bases. The CDR3 contains 14 residues. J was trimmed by 2 bases and V by 9 bases; bases with no gene match: 9. Germline V gene lookup returns CDR1 LNHDA and CDR2 SQIVND (reference sequence). CDR3 loop: CASKERGTPYEQYF. As DNA, the CDR3 is TGTGCCAGCAAGGAGCGGGGGACCCCCTACGAGCAGTACTTC.

The chain combines TRBV6-1 with TRBJ1-4; D not resolved. This CDR3 contains 14 residues. Trimming left V 3 bases short and J 4 bases short, with 9 bases between. CDR1 and CDR2 from the germline V gene are MNHNS and SASEGT. The CDR3 sequence: CASSDERGNEKLFF. The DNA for the CDR3 is TGTGCCAGCAGTGATGAGCGGGGTAATGAAAAACTGTTTTTT.

This clone has more than one count but fewer than ten. The chain recombines TRBV12-3 or TRBV12-4 with TRBJ1-2; D may be TRBD1 (6 bases). This CDR3 comprises 11 residues. V was pared by 6 bases and J by 5 bases, with 7 bases between. The DNA for the CDR3 is TGTGCCAGCAGAACAGGGTATGGCTACACCTTC. Encoded protein: CASRTGYGYTF.

This chain uses TRBV5-1 with TRBJ2-3, with 7 bases matching TRBD1. Looked up from germline, CDR1 is SGHRS and CDR2 is YFSETQ. The CDR3 has 18 amino acids. After removal of 4 bases from V and 2 bases from J, the junction contained 16 bases not matched to a gene. The CDR3 DNA sequence: TGCGCCAGCAGCCTCCAACCTCCTGGGACAGCCTACACAGATACGCAGTATTTT. This codes for CASSLQPPGTAYTDTQYF.

This clone has more than one count but fewer than ten. This chain uses TRBV19 with TRBJ2-3; TRBD1 is a possible D gene (5 bases). The germline V gene encodes CDR1 LNHDA and CDR2 SQIVND (reference sequence). The CDR3 is made up of 15 amino acids. The V gene lost 6 bases and the J gene lost 4 bases, with 17 bases spanning the gap. CDR3 sequence: CASSPAGNRPDTQYF. CDR3 in DNA: TGTGCCAGTAGCCCCGCCGGAAACAGGCCAGATACGCAGTATTTT.

This clone was counted once. This rearrangement joins TRBV2 to TRBJ1-4, with 7 bases identical to TRBD1. V lost 7 bases and J lost 0; bases outside the gene matches: 8. There are 16 residues in the CDR3. Germline loops: CDR1 SNHLY, CDR2 FYNNEI. The CDR3 here is CASIRDRFATNEKLFF. The CDR3 nucleotides read TGTGCCAGCATCAGGGACAGATTCGCAACTAATGAAAAACTGTTTTTT. The full variable domain, completed using reference TRBV2 and TRBJ1-4, is EPEVTQTPSHQVTQMGQEVILRCVPISNHLYFYWYRQILGQKVEFLVSFYNNEISEKSEIFDDQFSVERPDGSNFTLKIRSTKLEDSAMYFCASIRDRFATNEKLFFGSGTQLSVL.

The chain recombines TRBV2 with TRBJ2-7, with 9 bases matching TRBD2. This CDR3 region has 16 residues. Germline assignment: CDR1 SNHLY and CDR2 FYNNEI. Trimming took 11 bases from V and 2 from J; bases not matched to a gene: 16. The CDR3 protein is CAATEWASGATYEQYF. Written as DNA, the CDR3 is TGTGCCGCAACCGAGTGGGCTAGCGGGGCCACCTACGAGCAGTACTTC.

This clone was seen a handful of times. This chain uses TRBV3-1 (or the pseudogene TRBV3-2) with TRBJ1-3; 7 bases map to TRBD1. CDR1 and CDR2 from the germline V gene are LGHDT and YNNKEL (reference sequence). The V and J ends lost 3 bases and 4 bases, in that order; junction bases with no gene match: 6. The CDR3 sequence is 15 residues long. This CDR3 is CASSQDPDRGNTIYF. The CDR3 DNA sequence: TGTGCCAGCAGCCAGGACCCGGACAGGGGAAACACCATATATTTT.

The chain couples TRBV7-6 to TRBJ1-1, with D unclear. Trimming shortened V by 0 bases and J by 4 bases, and 9 bases separated the two germline ends. The CDR3 has 14 residues. Germline V gives CDR1 SGHVS, CDR2 FNYEAQ. CDR3 DNA sequence: TGTGCCAGCAGCTTAGCCCGGGATAGCACTGAAGCTTTCTTT. It specifies CASSLARDSTEAFF.

The chain employs TRBV27 and TRBJ1-2, with TRBD1 matching over 7 bases. CDR3 length equals 16 residues. The germline CDR1 and CDR2 sequences are MNHEY and SMNVEV (reference sequence). The V gene end was trimmed by 4 bases and the J gene end by 6 bases; junction bases not matched to a gene: 14. The CDR3 DNA reads as TGTGCCAGCAGTTGGAGCGGAACAGGGGTTTTGGATGGCTACACCTTC. Translating gives CASSWSGTGVLDGYTF.

The chain carries TRBV7-9 and TRBJ2-1; no firm D call. There are 16 residues in the CDR3. V was pared by 1 base and J by 1 base, with 11 bases between. Germline-derived CDR1 and CDR2 are SEHNR and FQNEAQ (reference sequence). The CDR3 nucleotides read TGTGCCAGCAGCTTAGTTAGACTTGGGTCCTACAATGAGCAGTTCTTC. Protein sequence: CASSLVRLGSYNEQFF.

The CDR3 nucleotides read TGTGCCAGCAGCTTCGGGCTAGCGGGGACTAATGAGCAGTTCTTC. This encodes CASSFGLAGTNEQFF. The chain joins TRBV7-3 to TRBJ2-1; 9 positions agree with TRBD2. The J segment lost 7 bases and the V segment lost 3 bases, leaving 7 bases of the junction unmatched. There are 15 residues in the CDR3. CDR1 is SGHTA, CDR2 FQGTGA, per germline.

This chain links TRBV10-3 with TRBJ1-2; TRBD1 agrees at 11 bases. There are 14 residues in the CDR3. The V gene end was trimmed by 6 bases and the J gene end by 7 bases; junction bases not matched to a gene: 7. The germline CDR1 and CDR2 sequences are ENHRY and SYGVKD. CDR3 DNA: TGTGCCATCAGCGACGACGGACAGGGGGCTGGCTACACCTTC. The encoded protein is CAISDDGQGAGYTF.

The J gene is TRBJ2-1, the V gene TRBV3-1 (or the pseudogene TRBV3-2); D is perhaps TRBD1 (6 bases). CDR1 and CDR2 from the germline V gene are LGHDT and YNNKEL (reference sequence). CDR3 length equals 16 residues. Trimming removed 0 bases at V and 5 bases at J, with 14 bases between. The CDR3, as DNA: TGTGCCAGCAGCCAAGATATCAGGGGCCTAAACAATGAGCAGTTCTTC. Amino acids: CASSQDIRGLNNEQFF.

Notes on this clone: A much larger clone sits a single nucleotide away, making a read error possible. The rearrangement joins TRBV14 to TRBJ2-7; TRBD2 matches 11 bases. From germline, CDR1 is SGHDN and CDR2 FVKESK. The CDR3 has 20 residues. Written as DNA, the CDR3 is TGTGCCAACAGCCAAGGGGCTCCGGGACTAGCGGCTTCCTACTCCTACGAGCAGTACTTC. Protein: CANSQGAPGLAASYSYEQYF.

V is TRBV5-5 and J is TRBJ1-6; 11 bases align to TRBD1. Germline V gene sequence: CDR1 SGHKS, CDR2 YYEKEE (reference sequence). Trimming took 4 bases from V and 7 from J; bases not matched to a gene: 13. CDR3 length: 18 amino acids. CDR3 bases: TGTGCCAGCAGCCTACAGGGGGCAGGACAGGGGGCCAATTCACCCCTCCACTTT. It is translated as CASSLQGAGQGANSPLHF.

This rearrangement joins TRBV21-1 to TRBJ2-7; the D call in the table, TRBD1, was not verified against the DNA. TRBV21-1 corresponds to a pseudogene. This CDR3 is built from 16 residues. The CDR3 DNA reads as TGTGCCAGCAGCAAGAGACAGGGCCCCTGGGAATACGAGCAGTACTTC. Its translation: CASSKRQGPWEYEQYF.

The chain combines TRBV7-2 with TRBJ1-2; 8 bases agree with TRBD1. In germline, CDR1 is SGHTA, CDR2 FQGNSA. There are 15 residues in the CDR3. Losses at the gene ends were 2 bases for V and 6 bases for J; bases not matched to a gene: 8. CDR3: CASSLFTGGFDGYTF. The CDR3 region has the DNA TGTGCCAGCAGCTTATTCACAGGGGGTTTCGATGGCTACACCTTC.

The chain is built from TRBV3-1 (or the pseudogene TRBV3-2) and TRBJ2-1; the match to TRBD2 covers 11 bases. Trimming took 4 bases from V and 7 from J; bases not matched to a gene: 9. CDR3 length equals 16 residues. Germline lookup yields CDR1 LGHDT and CDR2 YNNKEL (reference sequence). In DNA form, the CDR3 reads TGTGCCAGCAGCCCACAACTAGCGGGAGTTATAAATGAGCAGTTCTTC. This sequence encodes CASSPQLAGVINEQFF.

The J gene is TRBJ2-3, the V gene TRBV9; D is uncertain. V shed 0 bases and J shed 3 bases, with 11 bases lying between them. Germline-derived CDR1 and CDR2 are SGDLS and YYNGEE. The CDR3 length is 15 residues. Here the CDR3 DNA reads TGTGCCAGCAGCGTAGGGCTAGAGTTAACAGATACGCAGTATTTT. Amino acids: CASSVGLELTDTQYF.

The V and J genes are TRBV28 and TRBJ1-2; 9 bases map to TRBD1. The germline V gene encodes CDR1 MDHEN and CDR2 SYDVKM. The CDR3 runs 14 residues. Unmatched junction bases numbered 4, after V lost 6 bases and J lost 2 bases. CDR3 nucleotide sequence: TGTGCCAGCAGACCCGGGACAGGGAACTATGGCTACACCTTC. Amino acids: CASRPGTGNYGYTF.

This clone was counted between two and nine times. This chain uses TRBV7-2 with TRBJ1-5; the D is unclear. Between the trimmed V and J ends, which lost 1 base and 2 bases, there was a span of 6 bases. CDR3 length equals 14 residues. Per germline, CDR1 SGHTA and CDR2 FQGNSA. The CDR3 here is CASSLGGGNQPQHF. The CDR3, as DNA: TGTGCCAGCAGCTTAGGCGGTGGCAATCAGCCCCAGCATTTT.

This CDR3 reads CASSMDRGTDTQYF. The CDR3 DNA is TGTGCCAGCAGCATGGACAGGGGAACAGATACGCAGTATTTT. The J gene is TRBJ2-3, the V gene TRBV2; TRBD1 aligns across 9 bases. This CDR3 has 14 amino acids. The germline V gene encodes CDR1 SNHLY and CDR2 FYNNEI. The J segment lost 3 bases and the V segment lost 6 bases, leaving 4 bases of the junction unmatched.

The J gene is TRBJ2-7, the V gene TRBV21-1; TRBD1, the table's D call, lacks a check against the DNA. TRBV21-1 is a known pseudogene. The CDR3 is 15 residues long. The CDR3 sequence is CASSTPGQQGYEQYF. The DNA for the CDR3 is TGTGCCAGCAGCACCCCGGGACAGCAAGGCTACGAGCAGTACTTC.

V gene TRBV6-6 combines with J gene TRBJ2-7, with a tentative D call TRBD2 (6 bases). The V and J ends lost 2 bases and 3 bases respectively, with 11 bases between them. In germline, CDR1 is MNHNY, CDR2 SVGAGI (reference sequence). This CDR3 is 14 amino acids long. CDR3 in amino acids: CASSYAGTYYEQYF. DNA for the CDR3: TGTGCCAGCAGTTACGCCGGGACTTACTACGAGCAGTACTTC.

The chain combines TRBV28 with TRBJ2-1; tentative D call: TRBD2 (7 bases). The CDR3 spans 12 residues. Trimming pared 9 bases from V and 9 bases from J, leaving 15 bases between. Germline loops: CDR1 MDHEN, CDR2 SYDVKM. CDR3 nucleotides: TGTGCCAGTAGGGGGGGCCAGGGTGAGCAGTTCTTC. This translates into CASRGGQGEQFF.